In this sample, the clone carrying this T cell receptor beta chain turned up many times. Its antigen is unidentified. This entry belongs to a study of T cells after yellow fever vaccination. Study findings and constraints: Just a small share of clonotypes turned up in the CD4 compartment as well as the CD8 compartment.

TCRdb ran MiXCR on the 5' RACE reads and lists one entry per CDR3 protein. The data show 200,000 to 250,000 distinct CDR3 sequences, 3.2% seen once. This CDR3 region has 16 residues. CDR1 and CDR2 (germline): SGHAT, FQNNGV. The V gene lost 3 bases and the J gene lost 1 base, with 14 bases spanning the gap. The specimen comprised CD4+ T cells sorted from PBMCs, sampled 10 days after the yellow fever booster vaccination. The sequence was collected from a man aged 18 to 29 who received the YFV17D yellow fever vaccine. The V gene is TRBV11-2, the J gene TRBJ2-3, with D perhaps matching TRBD2 (7 bases). The CDR3 loop reads CASSLGGAPGTDTQYF. The CDR3 DNA reads as TGTGCCAGCAGCTTGGGGGGGGCTCCCGGCACAGATACGCAGTATTTT.